This T cell receptor beta chain is from a study of blood T cell repertoires in COVID-19. This table comes from immunoSEQ multiplex PCR, and its TCRdb copy is limited to in-frame clones, with some not included. Of about 120,000 clones listed, more than 75% are singletons. Trimming left V 4 bases short and J 10 bases short, with 14 bases between. The CDR3 has 13 amino acids. Per germline, CDR1 WNHNN and CDR2 SYGVQD (reference sequence). Source material: peripheral blood. The chain is built from TRBV10-1 and TRBJ2-1; the D gene is possibly TRBD2 (5 bases). This clonotype was obtained from a man aged 55 to 70 with acute or convalescent COVID-19. CDR3 nucleotide sequence: TGCGCCAGCAGTGTGAAAGGGTCGGGGGAGCAGTTCTTC. It specifies CASSVKGSGEQFF.